Described below is a single T cell receptor beta chain sequence and its context. This CDR3 comprises 16 residues. J lost 6 bases, V lost 0 bases, and 8 bases had no gene match. CDR1 is SGHTS and CDR2 is YDEGEE in the germline V gene. Assay used: immunoSEQ multiplex PCR; TCRdb lists only in-frame clones, some missing. The table records around 940,000 clones, 76% of them present only once. These data come from a study of shared clonotypes between healthy human individuals. The chain recombines TRBV5-8 with TRBJ2-1, with 8 bases lining up with TRBD1. This TCR came from a man between 18 and 35 years old in good health. Source material: memory CD4+ T cells sorted from blood. The subset is: CD45RA-negative fraction. The CDR3 loop reads CASSLATWTGTNEQFF. The CDR3 DNA sequence: TGTGCCAGCAGCTTGGCAACGTGGACAGGGACCAATGAGCAGTTCTTC.